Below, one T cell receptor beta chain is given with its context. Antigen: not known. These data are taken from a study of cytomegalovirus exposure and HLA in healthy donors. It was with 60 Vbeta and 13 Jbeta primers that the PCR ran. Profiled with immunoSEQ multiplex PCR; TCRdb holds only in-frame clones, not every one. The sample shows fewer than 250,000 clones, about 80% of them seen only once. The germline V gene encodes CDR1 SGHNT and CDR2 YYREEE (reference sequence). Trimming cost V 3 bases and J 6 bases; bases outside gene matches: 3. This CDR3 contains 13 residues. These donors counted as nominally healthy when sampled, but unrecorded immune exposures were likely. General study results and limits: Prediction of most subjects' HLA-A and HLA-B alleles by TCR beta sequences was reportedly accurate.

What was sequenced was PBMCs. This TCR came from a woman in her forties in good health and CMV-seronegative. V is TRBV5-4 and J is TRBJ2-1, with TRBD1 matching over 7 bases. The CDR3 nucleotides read TGTGCCAGCAGCTCGACAGGGTCCAATGAGCAGTTCTTC. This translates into CASSSTGSNEQFF.